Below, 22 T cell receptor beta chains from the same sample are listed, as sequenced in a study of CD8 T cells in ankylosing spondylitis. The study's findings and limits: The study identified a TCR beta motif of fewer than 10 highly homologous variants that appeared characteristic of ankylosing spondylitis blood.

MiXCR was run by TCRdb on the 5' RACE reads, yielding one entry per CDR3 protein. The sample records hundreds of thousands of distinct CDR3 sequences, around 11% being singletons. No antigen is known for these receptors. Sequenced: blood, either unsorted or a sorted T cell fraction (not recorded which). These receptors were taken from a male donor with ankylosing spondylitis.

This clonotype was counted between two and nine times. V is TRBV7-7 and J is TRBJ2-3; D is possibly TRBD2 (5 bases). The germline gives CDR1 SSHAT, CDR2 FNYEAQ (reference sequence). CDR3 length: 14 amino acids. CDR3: CASAAQVGTDTQYF. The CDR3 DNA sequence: TGTGCTAGCGCCGCCCAGGTGGGGACAGATACGCAGTATTTT.

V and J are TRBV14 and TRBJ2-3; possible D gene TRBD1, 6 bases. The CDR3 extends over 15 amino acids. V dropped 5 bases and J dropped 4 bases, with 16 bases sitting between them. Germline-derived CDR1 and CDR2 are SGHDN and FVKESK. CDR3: CASSATRGFPDTQYF. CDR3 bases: TGTGCCAGCAGCGCAACCAGGGGTTTCCCAGATACGCAGTATTTT.

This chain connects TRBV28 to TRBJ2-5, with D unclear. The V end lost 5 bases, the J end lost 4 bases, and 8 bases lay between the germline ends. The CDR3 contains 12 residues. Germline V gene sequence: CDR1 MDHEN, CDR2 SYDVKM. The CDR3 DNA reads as TGTGCCAGCAGTCAAGGATCAGAGACCCAGTACTTC. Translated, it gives CASSQGSETQYF.

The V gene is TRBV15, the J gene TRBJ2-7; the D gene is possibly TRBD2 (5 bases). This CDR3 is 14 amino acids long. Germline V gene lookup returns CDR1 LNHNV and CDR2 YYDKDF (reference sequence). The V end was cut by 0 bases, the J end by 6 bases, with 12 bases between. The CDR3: CATSRDRPEGEQYF. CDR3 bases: TGTGCCACCAGCAGAGATCGGCCCGAGGGCGAGCAGTACTTC.

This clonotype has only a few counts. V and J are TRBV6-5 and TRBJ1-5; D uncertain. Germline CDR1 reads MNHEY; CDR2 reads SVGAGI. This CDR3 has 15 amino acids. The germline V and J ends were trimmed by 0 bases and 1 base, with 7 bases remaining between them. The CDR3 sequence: CASSYSLLSNQPQHF. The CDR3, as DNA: TGTGCCAGCAGTTACTCTTTACTGAGCAATCAGCCCCAGCATTTT.

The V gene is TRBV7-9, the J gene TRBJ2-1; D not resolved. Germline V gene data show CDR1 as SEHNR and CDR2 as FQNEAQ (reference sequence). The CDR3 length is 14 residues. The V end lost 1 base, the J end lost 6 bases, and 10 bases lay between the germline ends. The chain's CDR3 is CASSLVQEINEQFF. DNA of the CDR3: TGTGCCAGCAGCTTAGTTCAGGAAATCAATGAGCAGTTCTTC.

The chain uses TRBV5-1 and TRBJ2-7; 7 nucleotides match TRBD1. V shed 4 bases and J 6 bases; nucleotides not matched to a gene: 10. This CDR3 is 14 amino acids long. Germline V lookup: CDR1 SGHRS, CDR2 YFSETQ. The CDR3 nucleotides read TGCGCCAGCAGCACAGACAGGGTCTGGAGCGAGCAGTACTTC. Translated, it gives CASSTDRVWSEQYF. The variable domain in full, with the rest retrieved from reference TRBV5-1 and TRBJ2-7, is KAGVTQTPRYLIKTRGQQVTLSCSPISGHRSVSWYQQTPGQGLQFLFEYFSETQRNKGNFPGRFSGRQFSNSRSEMNVSTLELGDSALYLCASSTDRVWSEQYFGPGTRLTVT.

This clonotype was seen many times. The CDR3 is CSVEEESLGGYTF. In nucleotides, the CDR3 is TGCAGCGTTGAAGAGGAAAGCTTGGGTGGCTACACCTTC. This sequence joins TRBV29-1 and TRBJ1-2; D not certain. The CDR3 is made up of 13 amino acids. Germline-derived CDR1 and CDR2 are SQVTM and ANQGSEA. V lost 0 bases and J 7 bases, leaving 12 bases between the germline ends.

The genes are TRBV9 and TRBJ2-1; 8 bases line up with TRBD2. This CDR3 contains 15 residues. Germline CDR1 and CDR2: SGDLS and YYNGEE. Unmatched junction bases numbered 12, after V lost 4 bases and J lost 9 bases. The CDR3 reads CASSPGTRGVGEQFF. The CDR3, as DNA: TGTGCCAGCAGCCCCGGGACTAGAGGGGTGGGTGAGCAGTTCTTC. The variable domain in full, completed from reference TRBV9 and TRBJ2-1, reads DSGVTQTPKHLITATGQRVTLRCSPRSGDLSVYWYQQSLDQGLQFLIQYYNGEERAKGNILERFSAQQFPDLHSELNLSSLELGDSALYFCASSPGTRGVGEQFFGPGTRLTVL.

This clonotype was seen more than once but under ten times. The CDR3 region is CSARGIGRGTDTQYF. CDR3 DNA: TGCAGTGCTAGAGGGATCGGGAGAGGCACAGATACGCAGTATTTT. The V gene is TRBV20-1, the J gene TRBJ2-3, with D maybe TRBD2 (6 bases). Looked up from germline, CDR1 is DFQATT and CDR2 is SNEGSKA (reference sequence). Between the trimmed V and J ends, which lost 1 base and 1 base, there was a span of 12 bases. The CDR3 length is 15 residues.

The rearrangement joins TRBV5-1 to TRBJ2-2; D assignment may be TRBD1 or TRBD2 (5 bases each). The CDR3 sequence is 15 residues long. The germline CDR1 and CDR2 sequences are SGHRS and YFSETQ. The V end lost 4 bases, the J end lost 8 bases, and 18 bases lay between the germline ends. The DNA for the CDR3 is TGCGCCAGCAGCCCGGGACCTTACCAATCGGGGGAGCTGTTTTTT. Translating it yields CASSPGPYQSGELFF.

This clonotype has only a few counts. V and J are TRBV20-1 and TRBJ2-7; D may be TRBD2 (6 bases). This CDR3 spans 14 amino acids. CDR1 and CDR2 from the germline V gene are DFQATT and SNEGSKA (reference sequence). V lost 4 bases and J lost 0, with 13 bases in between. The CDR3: CSATGTLNSYEQYF. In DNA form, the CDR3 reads TGCAGTGCTACCGGGACTCTAAACTCCTACGAGCAGTACTTC.

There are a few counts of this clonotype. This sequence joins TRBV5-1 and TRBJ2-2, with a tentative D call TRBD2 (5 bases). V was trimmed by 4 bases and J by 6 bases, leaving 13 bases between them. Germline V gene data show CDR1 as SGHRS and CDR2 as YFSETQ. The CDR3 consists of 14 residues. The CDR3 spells CASSRPREPGELFF. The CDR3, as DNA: TGCGCCAGCAGCCGCCCTAGGGAGCCCGGGGAGCTGTTTTTT.

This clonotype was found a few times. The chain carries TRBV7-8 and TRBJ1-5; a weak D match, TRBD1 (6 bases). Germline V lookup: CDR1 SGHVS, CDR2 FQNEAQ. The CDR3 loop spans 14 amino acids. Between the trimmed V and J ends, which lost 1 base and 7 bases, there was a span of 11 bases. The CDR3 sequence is CASSLVAGVQPQHF. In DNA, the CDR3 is TGTGCCAGCAGCTTAGTGGCAGGGGTCCAGCCCCAGCATTTT.

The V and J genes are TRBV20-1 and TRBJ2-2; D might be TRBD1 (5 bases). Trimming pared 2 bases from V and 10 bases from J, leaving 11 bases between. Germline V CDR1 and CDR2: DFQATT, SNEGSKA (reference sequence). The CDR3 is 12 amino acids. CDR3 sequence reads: CSARSDMEELFF. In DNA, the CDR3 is TGCAGTGCTAGATCGGACATGGAGGAGCTGTTTTTT.

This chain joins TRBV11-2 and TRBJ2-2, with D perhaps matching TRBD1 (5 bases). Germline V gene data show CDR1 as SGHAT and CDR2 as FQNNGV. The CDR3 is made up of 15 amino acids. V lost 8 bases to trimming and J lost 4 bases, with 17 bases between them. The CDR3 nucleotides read TGTGCCAGCTGCCAGGGTAGTGGCGGCACCGGGGAGCTGTTTTTT. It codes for CASCQGSGGTGELFF.

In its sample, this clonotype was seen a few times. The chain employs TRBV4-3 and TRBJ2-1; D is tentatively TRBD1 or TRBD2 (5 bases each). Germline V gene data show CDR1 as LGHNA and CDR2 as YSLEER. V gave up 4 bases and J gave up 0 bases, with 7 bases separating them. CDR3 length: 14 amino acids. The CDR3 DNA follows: TGCGCCAGCAGCCGGGGGAACTCCTACAATGAGCAGTTCTTC. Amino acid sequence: CASSRGNSYNEQFF.

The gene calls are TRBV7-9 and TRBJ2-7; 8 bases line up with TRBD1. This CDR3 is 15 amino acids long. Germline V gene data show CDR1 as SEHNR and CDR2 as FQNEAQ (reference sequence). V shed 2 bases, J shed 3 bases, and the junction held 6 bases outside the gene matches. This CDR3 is CASSLRGQDNYEQYF. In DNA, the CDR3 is TGTGCCAGCAGCTTACGGGGACAGGATAACTACGAGCAGTACTTC.

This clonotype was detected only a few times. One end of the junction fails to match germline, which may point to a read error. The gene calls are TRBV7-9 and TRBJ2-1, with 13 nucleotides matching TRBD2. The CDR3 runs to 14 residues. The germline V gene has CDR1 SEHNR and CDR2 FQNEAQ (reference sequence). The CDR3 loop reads CASSLASRLAGGRF. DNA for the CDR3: TGTGCCAGCAGCTTAGCGTCGCGACTAGCGGGAGGACGCTTC.

The CDR3 reads CASSLMGGSPSTGELFF. CDR3 DNA sequence: TGCGCCAGCAGCTTGATGGGCGGATCCCCGAGCACCGGGGAGCTGTTTTTT. The chain carries TRBV5-1 and TRBJ2-2; D unclear. The CDR3 totals 17 residues. V was trimmed by 1 base and J by 4 bases, leaving 17 bases between them. The germline CDR1 and CDR2 sequences are SGHRS and YFSETQ.

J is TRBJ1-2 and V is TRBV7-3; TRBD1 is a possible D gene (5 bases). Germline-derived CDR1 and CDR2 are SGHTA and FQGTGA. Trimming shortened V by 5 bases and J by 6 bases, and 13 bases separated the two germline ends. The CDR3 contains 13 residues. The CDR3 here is CASSPQAGNGYTF. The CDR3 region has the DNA TGTGCCAGCAGCCCCCAGGCAGGGAATGGCTACACCTTC.

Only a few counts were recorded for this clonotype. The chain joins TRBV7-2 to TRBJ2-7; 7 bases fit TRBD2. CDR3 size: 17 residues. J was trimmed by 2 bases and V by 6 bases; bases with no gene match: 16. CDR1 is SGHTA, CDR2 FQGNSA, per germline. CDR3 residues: CASSRMAGESLAYEQYF. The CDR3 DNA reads TGTGCCAGCAGTCGCATGGCGGGGGAGAGTTTGGCCTACGAGCAGTACTTC.